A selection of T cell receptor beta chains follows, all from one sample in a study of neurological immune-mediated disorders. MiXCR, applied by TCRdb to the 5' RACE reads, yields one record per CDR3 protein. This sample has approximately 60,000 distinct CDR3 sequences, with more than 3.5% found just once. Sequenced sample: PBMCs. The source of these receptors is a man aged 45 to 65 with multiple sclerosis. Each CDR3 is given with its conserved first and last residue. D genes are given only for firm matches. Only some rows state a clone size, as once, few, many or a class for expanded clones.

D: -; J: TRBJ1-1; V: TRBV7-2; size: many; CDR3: CASSWPGTEAFF; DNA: TGTGCCAGCAGCTGGCCGGGAACTGAAGCTTTCTTT
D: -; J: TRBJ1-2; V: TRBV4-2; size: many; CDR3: CASSLENRVYTF; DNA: TGTGCCAGCAGCCTGGAGAACAGGGTTTACACCTTC
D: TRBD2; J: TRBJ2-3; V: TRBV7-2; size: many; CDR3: CASSSPAGVTDTQYF; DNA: TGTGCCAGCAGCTCCCCTGCGGGAGTCACAGATACGCAGTATTTT
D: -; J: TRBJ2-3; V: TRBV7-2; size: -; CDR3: CASSLERHAPDTQYF; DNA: TGTGCCAGCAGCTTAGAGAGGCATGCACCAGATACGCAGTATTTT
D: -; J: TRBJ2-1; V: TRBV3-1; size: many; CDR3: CASSQQSSYNEQFF; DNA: TGTGCCAGCAGCCAACAGAGCTCCTACAATGAGCAGTTCTTC
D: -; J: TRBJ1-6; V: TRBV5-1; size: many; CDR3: CASSEDSGSYNSPLHF; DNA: TGCGCCAGCAGCGAGGACAGTGGCTCCTATAATTCACCCCTCCACTTT
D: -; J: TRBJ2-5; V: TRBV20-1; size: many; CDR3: CSARESVARETQYF; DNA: TGCAGTGCTAGAGAGTCGGTAGCGAGGGAGACCCAGTACTTC
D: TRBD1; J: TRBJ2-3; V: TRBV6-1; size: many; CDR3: CASSEIGTGNVVGTQYF; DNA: TGTGCCAGCAGTGAGATTGGGACAGGGAATGTAGTTGGTACGCAGTATTTT
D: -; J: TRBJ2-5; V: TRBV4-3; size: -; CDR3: CASSQSPLPSGETQYF; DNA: TGCGCCAGCAGCCAATCCCCTCTCCCCTCGGGAGAGACCCAGTACTTC
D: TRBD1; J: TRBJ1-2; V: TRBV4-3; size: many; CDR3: CASSRGQGSYGYTF; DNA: TGCGCCAGCAGCCGCGGACAGGGGAGCTATGGCTACACCTTC
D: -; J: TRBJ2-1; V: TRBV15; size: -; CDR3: CATTRKIPNEQFF; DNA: TGTGCCACCACAAGGAAAATCCCCAATGAGCAGTTCTTC
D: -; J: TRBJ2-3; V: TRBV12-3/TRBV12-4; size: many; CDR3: CASSLASTDTQYF; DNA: TGTGCCAGCAGTTTAGCTAGCACAGATACGCAGTATTTT
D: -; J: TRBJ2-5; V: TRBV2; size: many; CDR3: CASREGFETQYF; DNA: TGTGCCAGCAGGGAGGGGTTTGAGACCCAGTACTTC
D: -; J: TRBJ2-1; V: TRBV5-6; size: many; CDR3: CASSLVGGVSYNEQFF; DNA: TGTGCCAGCAGCTTGGTAGGAGGGGTGTCCTACAATGAGCAGTTCTTC
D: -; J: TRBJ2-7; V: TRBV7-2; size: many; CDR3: CASSSNRASYEQYF; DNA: TGTGCCAGCAGCTCTAACAGGGCTAGCTACGAGCAGTACTTC
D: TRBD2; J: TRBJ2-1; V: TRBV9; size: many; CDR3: CASSGLADEQFF; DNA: TGTGCCAGCAGCGGACTAGCCGATGAGCAGTTCTTC
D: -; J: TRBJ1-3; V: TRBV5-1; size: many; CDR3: CASSLGSGNTIYF; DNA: TGCGCCAGCAGCTTGGGGAGCGGAAACACCATATATTTT
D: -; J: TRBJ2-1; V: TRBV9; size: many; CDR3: CASSVPGRYYNEQFF; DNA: TGTGCCAGCAGCGTTCCGGGACGGTACTACAATGAGCAGTTCTTC
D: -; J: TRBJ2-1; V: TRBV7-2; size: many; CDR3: CASSFLNEQFF; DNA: TGTGCCAGCAGCTTTCTGAATGAGCAGTTCTTC
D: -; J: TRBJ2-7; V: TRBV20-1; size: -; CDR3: CSARRGYEQYF; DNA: TGCAGTGCTAGAAGAGGGTACGAGCAGTACTTC
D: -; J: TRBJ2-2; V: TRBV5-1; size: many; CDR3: CASSSWTATGELFF; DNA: TGCGCCAGCAGCTCCTGGACGGCCACCGGGGAGCTGTTTTTT
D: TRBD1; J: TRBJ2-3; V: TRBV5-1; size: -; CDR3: CASSLTGGPTDTQYF; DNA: TGCGCCAGCAGCTTGACAGGGGGTCCCACAGATACGCAGTATTTT
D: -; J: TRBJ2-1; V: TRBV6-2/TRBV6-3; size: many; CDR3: CASSYGGFYNEQFF; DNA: TGTGCCAGCAGTTACGGGGGGTTCTACAATGAGCAGTTCTTC
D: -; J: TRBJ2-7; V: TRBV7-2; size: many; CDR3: CASSLVGSEQYF; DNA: TGTGCCAGCAGCTTAGTAGGATCCGAGCAGTACTTC
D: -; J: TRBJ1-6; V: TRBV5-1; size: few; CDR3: CASSLDGGRTYNSPLHF; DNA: TGCGCCAGCAGCTTGGATGGGGGAAGAACCTATAATTCACCCCTACACTTT
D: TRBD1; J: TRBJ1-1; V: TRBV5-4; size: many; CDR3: CASSLTGFEAFF; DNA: TGTGCCAGCAGCCTGACAGGGTTTGAAGCTTTCTTT
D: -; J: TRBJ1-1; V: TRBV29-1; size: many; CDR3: CSVIGPPEAFF; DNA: TGCAGCGTAATCGGACCCCCCGAAGCTTTCTTT
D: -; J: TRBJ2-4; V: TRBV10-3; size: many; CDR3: CAISESRVTKNIQYF; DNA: TGTGCCATCAGTGAGAGCAGGGTAACAAAAAACATTCAGTACTTC
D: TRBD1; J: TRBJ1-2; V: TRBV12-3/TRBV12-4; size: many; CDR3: CASSLWDRAGYGYTF; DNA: TGTGCCAGCAGTTTATGGGACAGGGCGGGCTATGGCTACACCTTC
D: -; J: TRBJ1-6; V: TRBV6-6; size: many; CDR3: CASTHQSGPLHF; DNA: TGTGCCAGCACCCACCAGTCGGGACCCCTCCACTTT
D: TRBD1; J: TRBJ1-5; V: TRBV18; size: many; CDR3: CASSPPEGTGQPQHF; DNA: TGTGCCAGCTCACCACCGGAGGGGACAGGTCAGCCCCAGCATTTT
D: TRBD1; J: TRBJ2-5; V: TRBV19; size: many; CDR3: CASSKDRGETQYF; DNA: TGTGCCAGTAGTAAGGACAGGGGAGAGACCCAGTACTTC
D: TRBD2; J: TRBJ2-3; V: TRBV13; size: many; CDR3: CASSLEGTSGTDTQYF; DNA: TGTGCCAGCAGCTTAGAGGGGACTAGCGGCACAGATACGCAGTATTTT
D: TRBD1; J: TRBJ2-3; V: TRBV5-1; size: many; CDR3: CASSLDRGRDTQYF; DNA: TGCGCCAGCAGCCTGGACAGGGGTCGAGATACGCAGTATTTT
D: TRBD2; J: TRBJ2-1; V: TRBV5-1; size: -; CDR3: CASTLGGGYNEQFF; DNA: TGCGCCAGCACATTGGGGGGGGGCTACAATGAGCAGTTCTTC
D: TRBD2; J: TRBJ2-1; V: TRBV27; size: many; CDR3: CASTLLAGDNNEQFF; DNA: TGTGCCAGCACCCTGTTAGCGGGGGACAACAATGAGCAGTTCTTC
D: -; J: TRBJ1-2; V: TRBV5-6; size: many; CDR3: CASSRRGASGGYTF; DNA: TGTGCCAGCAGCCGCCGGGGGGCGTCGGGCGGCTACACCTTC